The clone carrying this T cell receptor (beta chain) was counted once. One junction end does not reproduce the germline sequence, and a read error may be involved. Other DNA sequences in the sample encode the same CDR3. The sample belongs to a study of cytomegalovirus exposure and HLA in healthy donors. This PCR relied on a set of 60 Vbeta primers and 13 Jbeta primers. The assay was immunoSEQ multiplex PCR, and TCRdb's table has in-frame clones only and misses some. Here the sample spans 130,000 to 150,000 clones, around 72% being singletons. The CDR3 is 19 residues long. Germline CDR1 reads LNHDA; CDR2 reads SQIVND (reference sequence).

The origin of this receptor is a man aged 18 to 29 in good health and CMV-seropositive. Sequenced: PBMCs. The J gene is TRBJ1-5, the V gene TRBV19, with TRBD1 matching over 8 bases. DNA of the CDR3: TGTGCCAGTAGTATAGATGCGGTCAGGGGGCGCGGGAGCAATCAGCCCCAACATTTT. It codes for CASSIDAVRGRGSNQPQHF.